Listed here are 6 T cell receptor beta chains from one sample, sequenced in a study of shared clonotypes between healthy human individuals (TCRdb year 2020). Library prep was done by the immunoSEQ multiplex PCR assay. Here the immuneACCESS table is served through TCRdb, limited to in-frame sequences with V and J called. Missing clones are a known gap in these copies; in checked studies unresolved V genes cover under half, and the rest lacks a known reason. The sample records over 2 million clones, 80% to 95% of which are singletons. Clones ranked in the top ten supply about 0.36% of the sample. The sample taken for sequencing was naive CD4+ T cells from PBMCs. Read against the paper, the sample's cell subset or site label means: CD45RA+ positively selected. Every receptor here comes from a man aged 18 to 29 in good health. Some clones in this sample may be carry-over from other donors' samples.

The V gene is TRBV11-2, the J gene TRBJ2-4; possible D gene TRBD1, 6 bases. V gave up 2 bases and J gave up 5 bases, with 13 bases separating them. The CDR3 is made up of 15 amino acids. CDR1 SGHAT and CDR2 FQNNGV come from the germline V gene. The chain's CDR3 is CASSLIPGEQNIQYF. CDR3 in DNA: TGTGCCAGCAGCTTAATTCCAGGGGAGCAAAACATTCAGTACTTC.

As for this clone: One end of the junction is discordant with germline, which a read error may explain. The chain joins TRBV19 to TRBJ2-7; 9 bases align to TRBD1. The germline V gene encodes CDR1 LNHDA and CDR2 SQIVND (reference sequence). The CDR3 spans 13 residues. CDR3 nucleotides: TGTGCCAGTAGTACGGACAGGGGCCGCCACAAGGACTTC. Translated, it gives CASSTDRGRHKDF.

The rearrangement uses TRBV4-3 and TRBJ2-3; the D is unclear. The CDR3 covers 13 residues. The germline V and J ends were trimmed by 0 bases and 7 bases, with 8 bases remaining between them. Germline V gene sequence: CDR1 LGHNA, CDR2 YSLEER. CDR3 in DNA: TGCGCCAGCAGCCAAGAGTCGGTGAATACGCAGTATTTT. Its translation: CASSQESVNTQYF.

The rearrangement uses TRBV6-5 and TRBJ2-6; no clear D. The CDR3 covers 16 residues. Germline CDR1 reads MNHEY; CDR2 reads SVGAGI. Trimming took off 0 bases at V and 1 base at J, with 7 bases between the two ends. CDR3 in amino acids: CASSYSDGSGANVLTF. CDR3 nucleotide sequence: TGTGCCAGCAGTTACTCCGACGGTTCTGGGGCCAACGTCCTGACTTTC.

This chain uses TRBV19 with TRBJ2-7, with TRBD2 as a possible D gene (5 bases). Germline loops: CDR1 LNHDA, CDR2 SQIVND (reference sequence). Trimming shortened V by 4 bases and J by 7 bases, and 17 bases separated the two germline ends. The CDR3 length is 14 residues. Here the CDR3 reads CASSTSRGKREQYF. The CDR3 coding sequence is TGTGCCAGTAGTACCAGCCGGGGTAAGAGAGAGCAGTACTTC. Supplemented by reference TRBV19 and TRBJ2-7, the full variable domain reads DGGITQSPKYLFRKEGQNVTLSCEQNLNHDAMYWYRQDPGQGLRLIYYSQIVNDFQKGDIAEGYSVSREKKESFPLTVTSAQKNPTAFYLCASSTSRGKREQYFGPGTRLTVT.

The V call is TRBV25-1, the J call TRBJ2-7, with D possibly being TRBD1 or TRBD2 (7 bases each). Germline loops: CDR1 MGHDK, CDR2 SYGVNS. The length of the CDR3 is 13 residues. The germline V and J ends were trimmed by 5 bases and 6 bases, with 14 bases remaining between them. The CDR3 reads CASSFSGGGEQYF. CDR3 nucleotides: TGTGCCAGCAGTTTCTCAGGGGGGGGCGAGCAGTACTTC.